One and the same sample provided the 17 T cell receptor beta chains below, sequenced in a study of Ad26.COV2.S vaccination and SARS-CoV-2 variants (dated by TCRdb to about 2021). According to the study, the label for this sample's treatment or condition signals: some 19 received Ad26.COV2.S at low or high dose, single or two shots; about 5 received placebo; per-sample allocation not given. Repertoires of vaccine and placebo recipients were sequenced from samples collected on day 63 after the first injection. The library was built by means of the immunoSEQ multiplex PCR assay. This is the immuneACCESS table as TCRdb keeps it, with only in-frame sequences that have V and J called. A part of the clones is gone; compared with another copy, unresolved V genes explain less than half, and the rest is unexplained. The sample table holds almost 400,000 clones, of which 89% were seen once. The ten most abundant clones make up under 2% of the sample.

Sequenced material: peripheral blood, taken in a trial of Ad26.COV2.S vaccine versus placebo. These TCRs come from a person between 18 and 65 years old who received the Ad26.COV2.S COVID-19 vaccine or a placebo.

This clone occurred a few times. The CDR3 bases are TGTGCCAGCAGCTTATCGGCCGCCTCTGACGAGCAGTACTTC. Residues: CASSLSAASDEQYF. The chain has TRBV7-2 and TRBJ2-7; no firm D call. The CDR3 is 14 residues long. V gave up 2 bases and J gave up 5 bases, with 13 bases separating them. Germline CDR1 reads SGHTA; CDR2 reads FQGNSA. The variable domain in full, with the rest retrieved from reference TRBV7-2 and TRBJ2-7, is GAGVSQSPSNKVTEKGKDVELRCDPISGHTALYWYRQSLGQGLEFLIYFQGNSAPDKSGLPSDRFSAERTGGSVSTLTIQRTQQEDSAVYLCASSLSAASDEQYFGPGTRLTVT.

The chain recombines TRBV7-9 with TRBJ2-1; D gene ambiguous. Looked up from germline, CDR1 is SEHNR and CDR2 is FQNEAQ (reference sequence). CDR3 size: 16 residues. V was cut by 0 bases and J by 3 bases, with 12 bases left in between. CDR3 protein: CASSLAPSPDYNEQFF. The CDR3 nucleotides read TGTGCCAGCAGCTTAGCTCCCTCCCCGGACTACAATGAGCAGTTCTTC.

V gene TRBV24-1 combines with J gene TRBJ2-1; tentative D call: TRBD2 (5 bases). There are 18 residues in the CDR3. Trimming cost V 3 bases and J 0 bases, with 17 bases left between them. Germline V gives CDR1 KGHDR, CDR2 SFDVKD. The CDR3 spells CATSDPTPRASSYNEQFF. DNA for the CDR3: TGTGCCACCAGTGATCCCACCCCGCGGGCGAGCTCCTACAATGAGCAGTTCTTC.

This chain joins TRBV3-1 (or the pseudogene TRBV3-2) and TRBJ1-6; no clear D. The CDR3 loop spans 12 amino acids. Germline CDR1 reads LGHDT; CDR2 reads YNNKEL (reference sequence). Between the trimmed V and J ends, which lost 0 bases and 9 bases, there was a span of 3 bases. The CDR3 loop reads CASSQEGSPLHF. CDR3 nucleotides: TGTGCCAGCAGCCAAGAGGGTTCACCCCTCCACTTT.

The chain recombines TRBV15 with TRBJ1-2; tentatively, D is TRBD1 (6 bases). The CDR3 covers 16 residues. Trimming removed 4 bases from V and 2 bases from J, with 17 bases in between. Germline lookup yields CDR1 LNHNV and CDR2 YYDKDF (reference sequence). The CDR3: CATSKGPAQGNYGYTF. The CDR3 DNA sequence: TGTGCCACCAGCAAAGGTCCAGCCCAGGGGAACTATGGCTACACCTTC.

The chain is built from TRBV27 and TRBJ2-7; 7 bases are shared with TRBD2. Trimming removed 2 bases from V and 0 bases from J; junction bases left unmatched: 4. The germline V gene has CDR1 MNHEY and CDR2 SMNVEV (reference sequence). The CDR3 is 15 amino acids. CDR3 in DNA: TGTGCCAGCAGTTTACGGGGGGAGAGCTCCTACGAGCAGTACTTC. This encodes CASSLRGESSYEQYF.

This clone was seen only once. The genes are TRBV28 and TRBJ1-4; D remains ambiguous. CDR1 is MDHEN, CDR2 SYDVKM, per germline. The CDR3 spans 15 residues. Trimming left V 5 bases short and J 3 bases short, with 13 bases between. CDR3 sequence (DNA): TGTGCCAGCAGTGGGCCGTTTCCTTCTAATGAAAAACTGTTTTTT. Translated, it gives CASSGPFPSNEKLFF.

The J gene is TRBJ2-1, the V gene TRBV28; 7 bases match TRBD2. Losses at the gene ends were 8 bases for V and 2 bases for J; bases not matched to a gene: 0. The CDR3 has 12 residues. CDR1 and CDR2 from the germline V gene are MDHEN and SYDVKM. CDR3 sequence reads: CASLAAYNEQFF. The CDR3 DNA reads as TGTGCCAGCCTAGCGGCCTACAATGAGCAGTTCTTC.

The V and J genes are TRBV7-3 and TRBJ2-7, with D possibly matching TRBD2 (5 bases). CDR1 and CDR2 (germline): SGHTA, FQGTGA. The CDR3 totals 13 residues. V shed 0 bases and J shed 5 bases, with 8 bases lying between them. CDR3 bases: TGTGCCAGCAGCTTAACCGTGAGGGACGAGCAGTACTTC. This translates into CASSLTVRDEQYF.

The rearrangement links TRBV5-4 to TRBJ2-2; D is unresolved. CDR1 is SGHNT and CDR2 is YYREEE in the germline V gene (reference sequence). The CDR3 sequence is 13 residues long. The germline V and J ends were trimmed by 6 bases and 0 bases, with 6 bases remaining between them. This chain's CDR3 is CASTITNTGELFF. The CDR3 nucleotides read TGTGCCAGCACCATAACGAACACCGGGGAGCTGTTTTTT.

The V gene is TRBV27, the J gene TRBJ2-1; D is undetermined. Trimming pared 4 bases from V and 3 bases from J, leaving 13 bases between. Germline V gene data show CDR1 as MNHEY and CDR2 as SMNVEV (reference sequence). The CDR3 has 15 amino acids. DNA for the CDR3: TGTGCCAGCAGTTCCCCTCTGACTCGCTACAATGAGCAGTTCTTC. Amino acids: CASSSPLTRYNEQFF.

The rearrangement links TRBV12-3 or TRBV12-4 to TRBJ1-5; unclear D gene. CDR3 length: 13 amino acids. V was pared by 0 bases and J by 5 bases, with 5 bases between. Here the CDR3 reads CASSLAQYQPQHF. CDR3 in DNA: TGTGCCAGCAGTTTAGCGCAATATCAGCCCCAGCATTTT.

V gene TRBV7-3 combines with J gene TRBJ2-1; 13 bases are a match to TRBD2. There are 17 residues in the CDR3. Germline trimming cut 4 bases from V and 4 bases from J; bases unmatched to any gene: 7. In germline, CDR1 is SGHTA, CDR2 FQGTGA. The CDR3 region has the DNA TGTGCCAGCAGCTCTAATCTGGGACTAGCGGGATACAATGAGCAGTTCTTC. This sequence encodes CASSSNLGLAGYNEQFF. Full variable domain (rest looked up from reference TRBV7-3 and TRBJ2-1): GAGVSQTPSNKVTEKGKYVELRCDPISGHTALYWYRQSLGQGPEFLIYFQGTGAADDSGLPNDRFFAVRPEGSVSTLKIQRTERGDSAVYLCASSSNLGLAGYNEQFFGPGTRLTVL.

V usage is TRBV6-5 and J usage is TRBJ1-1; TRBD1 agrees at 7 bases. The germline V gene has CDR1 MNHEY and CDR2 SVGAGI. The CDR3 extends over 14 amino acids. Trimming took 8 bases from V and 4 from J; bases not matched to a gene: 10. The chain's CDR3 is CASRRGRRGTEAFF. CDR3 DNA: TGTGCCAGCCGAAGGGGGCGCAGGGGCACTGAAGCTTTCTTT.

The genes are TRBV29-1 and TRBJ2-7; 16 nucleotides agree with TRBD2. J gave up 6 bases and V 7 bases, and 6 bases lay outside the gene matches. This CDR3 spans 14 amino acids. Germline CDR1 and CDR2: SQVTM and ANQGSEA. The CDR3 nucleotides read TGCAGCGCCGGGGGACTAGCGGGAGGGGCCGAGCAGTACTTC. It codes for CSAGGLAGGAEQYF.

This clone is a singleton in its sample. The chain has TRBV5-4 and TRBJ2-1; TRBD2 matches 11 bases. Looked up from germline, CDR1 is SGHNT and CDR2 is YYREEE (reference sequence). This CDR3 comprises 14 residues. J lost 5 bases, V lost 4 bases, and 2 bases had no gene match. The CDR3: CASSLSGRDNEQFF. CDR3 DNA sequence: TGTGCCAGCAGCCTTAGCGGGAGGGACAATGAGCAGTTCTTC.

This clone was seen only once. CDR3 DNA: TGTGCCAGCAGCCCTGGACAGGGGGCGCGGGACACCGGGGAGCTGTTTTTT. It translates to CASSPGQGARDTGELFF. J is TRBJ2-2 and V is TRBV6-2 or TRBV6-3; the match to TRBD1 covers 11 bases. Germline CDR1 MNHEY, CDR2 SVGEGT. Trimming took 6 bases from V and 3 from J; bases not matched to a gene: 9. CDR3 length: 17 residues.